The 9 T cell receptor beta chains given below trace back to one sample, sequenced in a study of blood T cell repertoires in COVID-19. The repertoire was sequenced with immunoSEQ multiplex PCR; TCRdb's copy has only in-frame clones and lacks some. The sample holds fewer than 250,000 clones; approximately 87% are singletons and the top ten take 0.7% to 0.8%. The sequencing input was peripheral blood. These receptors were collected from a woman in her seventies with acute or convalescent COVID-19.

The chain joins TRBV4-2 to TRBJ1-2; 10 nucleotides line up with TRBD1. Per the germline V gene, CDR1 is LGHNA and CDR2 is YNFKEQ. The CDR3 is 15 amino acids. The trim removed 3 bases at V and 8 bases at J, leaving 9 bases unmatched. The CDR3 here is CASSHPGTGALGYTF. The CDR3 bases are TGTGCCAGCAGCCACCCCGGGACAGGGGCACTAGGCTACACCTTC.

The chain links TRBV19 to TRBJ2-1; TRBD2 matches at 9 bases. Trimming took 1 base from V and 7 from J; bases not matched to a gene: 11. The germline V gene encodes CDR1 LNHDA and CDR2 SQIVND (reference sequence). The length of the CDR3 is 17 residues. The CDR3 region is CASSIGFGSGRINEQFF. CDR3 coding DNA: TGTGCCAGTAGTATAGGCTTTGGTAGCGGGAGAATTAATGAGCAGTTCTTC.

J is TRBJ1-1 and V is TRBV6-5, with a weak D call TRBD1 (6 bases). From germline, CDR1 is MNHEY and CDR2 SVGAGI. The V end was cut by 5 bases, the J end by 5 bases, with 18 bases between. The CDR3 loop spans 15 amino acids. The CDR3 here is CASSSPTGRETEAFF. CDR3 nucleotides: TGTGCCAGCAGTAGCCCGACAGGACGGGAAACTGAAGCTTTCTTT.

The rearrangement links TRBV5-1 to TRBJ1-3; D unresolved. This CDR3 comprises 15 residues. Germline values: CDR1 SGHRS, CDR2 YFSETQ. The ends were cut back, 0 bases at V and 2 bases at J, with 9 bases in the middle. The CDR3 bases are TGCGCCAGCAGCTTGGGCGGGAAAACTGGAAACACCATATATTTT. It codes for CASSLGGKTGNTIYF.

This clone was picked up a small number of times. This CDR3 reads CASSQPDRGGNQPQHF. CDR3 sequence (DNA): TGTGCCAGCAGCCAGCCAGACAGGGGAGGCAATCAGCCCCAGCATTTT. The chain employs TRBV4-2 and TRBJ1-5; the match to TRBD1 covers 8 bases. Germline assignment: CDR1 LGHNA and CDR2 YNFKEQ. J lost 2 bases, V lost 3 bases, and 6 bases had no gene match. The CDR3 length is 16 residues.

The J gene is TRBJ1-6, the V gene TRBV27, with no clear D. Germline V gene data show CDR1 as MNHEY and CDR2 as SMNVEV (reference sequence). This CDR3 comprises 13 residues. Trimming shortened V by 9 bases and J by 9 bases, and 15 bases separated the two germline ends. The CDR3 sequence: CARRTVGISPLHF. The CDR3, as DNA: TGTGCCAGGAGGACTGTGGGGATTTCACCCCTCCACTTT.

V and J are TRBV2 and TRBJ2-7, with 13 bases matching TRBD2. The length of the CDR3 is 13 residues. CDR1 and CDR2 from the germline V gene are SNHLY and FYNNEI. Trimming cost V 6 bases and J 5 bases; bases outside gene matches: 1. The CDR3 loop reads CASSGTSGNEQYF. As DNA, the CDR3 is TGTGCCAGCAGCGGGACTAGCGGGAACGAGCAGTACTTC.

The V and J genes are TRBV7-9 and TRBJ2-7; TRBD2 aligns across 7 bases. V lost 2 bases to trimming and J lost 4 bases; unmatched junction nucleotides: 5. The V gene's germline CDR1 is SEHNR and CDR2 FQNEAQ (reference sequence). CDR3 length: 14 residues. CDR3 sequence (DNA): TGTGCCAGCAGCTTACTCGGGGGGAATTACGAGCAGTACTTC. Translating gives CASSLLGGNYEQYF.

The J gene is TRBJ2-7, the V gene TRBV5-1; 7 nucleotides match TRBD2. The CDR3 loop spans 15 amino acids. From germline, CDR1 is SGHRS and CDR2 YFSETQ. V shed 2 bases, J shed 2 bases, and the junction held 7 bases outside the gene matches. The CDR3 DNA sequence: TGCGCCAGCAGCTTCATGGTGGGGGGGGCCTACGAGCAGTACTTC. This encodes CASSFMVGGAYEQYF.